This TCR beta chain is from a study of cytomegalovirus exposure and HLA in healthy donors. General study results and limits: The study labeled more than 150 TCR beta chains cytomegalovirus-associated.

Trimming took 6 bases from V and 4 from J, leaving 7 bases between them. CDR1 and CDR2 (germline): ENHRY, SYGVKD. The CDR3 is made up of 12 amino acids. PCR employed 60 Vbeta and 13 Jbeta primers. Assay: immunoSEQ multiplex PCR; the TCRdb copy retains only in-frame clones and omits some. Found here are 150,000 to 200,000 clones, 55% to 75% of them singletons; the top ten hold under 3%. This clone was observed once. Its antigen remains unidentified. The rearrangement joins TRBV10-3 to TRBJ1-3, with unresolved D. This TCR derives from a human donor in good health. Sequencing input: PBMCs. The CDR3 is CAIRTLGNTIYF. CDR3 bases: TGTGCCATCAGGACTTTGGGAAACACCATATATTTT.